The 2 T cell receptor beta chains reported below all come from one sample, sequenced in a study of cytomegalovirus exposure and HLA in healthy donors. The PCR used 60 Vbeta and 13 Jbeta primers. Clones were read by immunoSEQ multiplex PCR, and TCRdb kept only the in-frame ones, dropping some. The top ten clones hold 6% of a sample with about 210,000 clones, roughly 82% of them seen once. The sample was PBMCs. The origin of the receptors is a man between 40 and 49 years old in good health and CMV-seropositive.

The chain is built from TRBV29-1 and TRBJ1-1; perhaps TRBD1 as D (5 bases). Per the germline V gene, CDR1 is SQVTM and CDR2 is ANQGSEA. V gave up 4 bases and J gave up 6 bases, with 18 bases separating them. The CDR3 totals 14 residues. CDR3 in amino acids: CSVVDPGRGPEAFF. In DNA form, the CDR3 reads TGCAGCGTTGTCGATCCCGGTAGGGGCCCTGAAGCTTTCTTT.

As for this clone: Additional DNA sequences in this sample encode the identical CDR3. The chain carries TRBV5-1 and TRBJ1-2; D is possibly TRBD1 (5 bases). Per the germline V gene, CDR1 is SGHRS and CDR2 is YFSETQ. Trimming took off 0 bases at V and 2 bases at J, with 11 bases between the two ends. The CDR3 covers 15 residues. The CDR3 loop is CASSLAGGANYGYTF. CDR3 DNA sequence: TGCGCCAGCAGCTTGGCCGGGGGTGCGAACTATGGCTACACCTTC.